Presented here are 30 T cell receptor beta chains from one specimen sequenced in a study of glioma-infiltrating T cells. The iRepertoire nested amplicon-rescue multiplex PCR amplified TCR alpha and beta CDR3s from RNA. TCRdb reprocessed the multiplex PCR reads with MiXCR, giving one entry per CDR3 protein. Found here are 110,000 or so distinct CDR3 sequences, 20% to 30% of them singletons; the top ten hold around a third. Sequencing was done on a sample of glioma tissue, nonneoplastic brain tissue, or PBMCs (not recorded which). The receptors come from a human donor with low-grade glioma or glioblastoma, undergoing nonglioma brain surgery, or in good health (not recorded which).

Ten or more counts support this clonotype. CDR3 protein: CASSLVGLSSGNTIYF. The DNA of the CDR3 is TGTGCCAGCAGCTTAGTAGGACTTAGCTCTGGAAACACCATATATTTT. This sequence joins TRBV7-8 and TRBJ1-3; the D is unclear. The CDR3 consists of 16 residues. Per the germline V gene, CDR1 is SGHVS and CDR2 is FQNEAQ. V was trimmed by 1 base and J by 0 bases, leaving 10 bases between them.

This clonotype was picked up many times. The DNA for the CDR3 is TGTGCCAGCACTATGGGACAGGGGATCGGTTGGGACACTGAAGCTTTCTTT. Translated: CASTMGQGIGWDTEAFF. The V gene is TRBV27, the J gene TRBJ1-1, with TRBD1 matching over 10 bases. Germline CDR1 reads MNHEY; CDR2 reads SMNVEV (reference sequence). The CDR3 extends over 17 amino acids. Trimming cost V 7 bases and J 3 bases; bases outside gene matches: 14.

There are many counts of this clonotype. DNA for the CDR3: TGTGCCAGCAGTTTAGAACTTCCTGGCTACACCTTC. Amino acids: CASSLELPGYTF. The chain recombines TRBV12-3 or TRBV12-4 with TRBJ1-2, with D unclear. The ends were cut back, 1 base at V and 7 bases at J, with 7 bases in the middle. The CDR3 runs to 12 residues.

In regard to this clonotype: One end of the junction is discordant with germline, which a read error may explain. V is TRBV6-2 or TRBV6-3 and J is TRBJ2-1; 8 positions agree with TRBD1. The CDR3 is 11 amino acids. The V gene's germline CDR1 is MNHEY and CDR2 SVGEGT. The chain's CDR3 is CSSAGGWEQFF. The CDR3 nucleotides are TGTTCCAGTGCAGGGGGCTGGGAGCAGTTCTTC.

This clonotype was observed many times. The gene calls are TRBV25-1 and TRBJ1-1, with a possible D match to TRBD1 (5 bases). The CDR3 sequence is 14 residues long. The V end was cut by 2 bases, the J end by 5 bases, with 12 bases between. Germline V gene data show CDR1 as MGHDK and CDR2 as SYGVNS. The CDR3 reads CASSEQTAKTEAFF. For the CDR3, the DNA is TGTGCCAGCAGTGAACAGACAGCGAAGACTGAAGCTTTCTTT.

V gene TRBV10-3 combines with J gene TRBJ2-1; 16 nucleotides match TRBD2. The CDR3 length is 14 residues. Germline loops: CDR1 ENHRY, CDR2 SYGVKD. V shed 6 bases, J shed 7 bases, and the junction held 0 bases outside the gene matches. The CDR3 here is CAIRGLAGGNEQFF. The CDR3 DNA reads TGTGCCATCAGGGGACTAGCGGGAGGGAATGAGCAGTTCTTC.

The chain employs TRBV28 and TRBJ2-1; a weak D match, TRBD1 (5 bases). The J call is doubtful: the DNA matches TRBJ2-7 better. The CDR3 length is 15 residues. Germline CDR1 and CDR2: MDHEN and SYDVKM. This chain's CDR3 is CASSTGRVIFYEQYF. The CDR3 nucleotides are TGTGCCAGCAGTACAGGACGGGTTATCTTCTACGAGCAGTACTTC.

This clonotype occurred many times. This rearrangement joins TRBV6-5 to TRBJ2-1; 15 bases are a match to TRBD2. Trimming removed 2 bases from V and 4 bases from J; junction bases left unmatched: 12. This CDR3 contains 20 residues. Germline V gives CDR1 MNHEY, CDR2 SVGAGI. CDR3 DNA: TGTGCCAGCAGTTACCCGACCTCCGGGACTAGCGGGAGGAGTTACAATGAGCAGTTCTTC. It encodes CASSYPTSGTSGRSYNEQFF.

This clonotype was recorded many times. The J gene is TRBJ2-2, the V gene TRBV20-1, with D possibly TRBD2 on 6 matching bases. The germline V gene encodes CDR1 DFQATT and CDR2 SNEGSKA (reference sequence). Trimming cost V 6 bases and J 2 bases, with 13 bases left between them. CDR3 length: 14 amino acids. CDR3 nucleotide sequence: TGCAGTGCCCTGGGACTCTCTAACACCGGGGAGCTGTTTTTT. Its protein is CSALGLSNTGELFF.

The chain couples TRBV7-2 to TRBJ2-3; D call uncertain. V shed 6 bases and J shed 1 base, with 17 bases lying between them. This CDR3 comprises 16 residues. Germline V CDR1 and CDR2: SGHTA, FQGNSA. The CDR3 DNA sequence: TGTGCCAGCAGGCGCCTCCCCGGGCTCGGCACAGATACGCAGTATTTT. This gives the protein CASRRLPGLGTDTQYF.

This clonotype was seen many times. This chain links TRBV12-3 or TRBV12-4 with TRBJ2-1; 10 nucleotides match TRBD1. V gave up 4 bases and J gave up 5 bases; unmatched junction bases: 5. This CDR3 is built from 15 residues. CDR3 DNA sequence: TGTGCCAGCAGTTCTGGACAGGGGGACCACAATGAGCAGTTCTTC. Its translation is CASSSGQGDHNEQFF.

This clonotype was picked up many times. The gene calls are TRBV4-3 and TRBJ1-6, with a weak D call TRBD1 (5 bases). This CDR3 is built from 16 residues. CDR1 and CDR2 from the germline V gene are LGHNA and YSLEER. Trimming pared 2 bases from V and 7 bases from J, leaving 15 bases between. Here the CDR3 DNA reads TGCGCCAGCAGCCAACGGGACGCGGGATCGAATTCACCCCTCCACTTT. This gives the protein CASSQRDAGSNSPLHF.

V usage is TRBV4-3 and J usage is TRBJ2-3, with D possibly called TRBD1 or TRBD2 (5 bases each). The CDR3 loop spans 16 amino acids. The germline V gene encodes CDR1 LGHNA and CDR2 YSLEER. Trimming removed 10 bases at V and 2 bases at J, with 22 bases between. The CDR3 sequence: CAISQWGRPITDTQYF. CDR3 sequence (DNA): TGCGCCATTAGCCAATGGGGACGGCCAATCACAGATACGCAGTATTTT.

For this clonotype: A clone one base away is much larger, so this may be a read error. The CDR3 loop reads CASYGGEEQYF. CDR3 nucleotide sequence: TGTGCCAGCTATGGAGGCGAGGAGCAGTACTTC. This chain joins TRBV2 and TRBJ2-7, with D possibly TRBD2 on 5 matching bases. The CDR3 has 11 residues. From germline, CDR1 is SNHLY and CDR2 FYNNEI. The V end was cut by 8 bases, the J end by 7 bases, with 12 bases between.

As regards this clonotype: At one of its ends the junction is not consistent with the germline gene, which may arise from a read error. CDR3 sequence: CASREDRAGNQTQNF. CDR3 in DNA: TGTGCCAGTAGAGAGGACAGGGCCGGCAATCAGACCCAGAATTTT. The V call is TRBV19, the J call TRBJ1-5, with TRBD1 identical over 8 bases. Per the germline V gene, CDR1 is LNHDA and CDR2 is SQIVND (reference sequence). This CDR3 has 15 amino acids.

This clonotype was counted ten times or more. The chain has TRBV9 and TRBJ2-1; either TRBD1 or TRBD2 may supply D (5 bases each). With 2 bases removed from V and 1 base from J, the gap between germline ends came to 13 bases. The CDR3 is 16 residues long. From germline, CDR1 is SGDLS and CDR2 YYNGEE. CDR3 in amino acids: CASSVAGAASYNEQFF. The CDR3 region has the DNA TGTGCCAGCAGCGTCGCCGGGGCAGCTTCCTACAATGAGCAGTTCTTC.

This clonotype has at least ten counts. The chain is built from TRBV4-1 and TRBJ1-4; 7 nucleotides match TRBD1. J was trimmed by 8 bases and V by 4 bases; bases with no gene match: 7. CDR1 and CDR2 (germline): MGHRA, YSYEKL. The CDR3 has 14 amino acids. The CDR3 DNA reads as TGCGCCAGCAGCCCAAGACAGGGAGGAGAAAAACTGTTTTTT. Translation gives CASSPRQGGEKLFF.

Many counts were recorded for this clonotype. This rearrangement joins TRBV5-1 to TRBJ1-2; 7 bases line up with TRBD1. This CDR3 has 15 residues. The germline gives CDR1 SGHRS, CDR2 YFSETQ. J lost 5 bases, V lost 4 bases, and 11 bases had no gene match. This CDR3 reads CASSLHPGTDYGYTF. The CDR3 DNA is TGCGCCAGCAGCCTACACCCCGGGACAGATTATGGCTACACCTTC.

This clonotype was counted ten times or more. A read error may account for a junction end that differs from germline. The V gene is TRBV7-2, the J gene TRBJ2-1; no clear D gene. Germline CDR1 SGHTA, CDR2 FQGNSA. CDR3 length: 11 residues. Here the CDR3 reads CASGFYNEQFF. The CDR3 nucleotides are TGTGCCAGCGGCTTTTACAATGAGCAGTTCTTC.

This clonotype was seen at least ten times. The V gene is TRBV18, the J gene TRBJ2-7; D ambiguous. The CDR3 is 12 residues long. Germline values: CDR1 KGHSH, CDR2 LQKENI. Trimming pared 5 bases from V and 4 bases from J, leaving 9 bases between. The chain's CDR3 is CASSSQLYEQYF. DNA of the CDR3: TGTGCCAGCTCAAGTCAATTGTACGAGCAGTACTTC.

J is TRBJ2-7 and V is TRBV27, with unresolved D. Germline lookup yields CDR1 MNHEY and CDR2 SMNVEV (reference sequence). The CDR3 consists of 13 residues. The CDR3 here is CVSSLSASYEQYF. DNA of the CDR3: TGTGTTAGCAGTTTATCGGCTAGCTACGAGCAGTACTTC.

In the case of this clonotype: A much larger clone differs by one base, so this may be a read error. CDR3 nucleotides: TGTGCCAGCAGCCTCAGTACACTTCACAATGAGCAGCTCTTC. Translated, it gives CASSLSTLHNEQLF. The chain links TRBV11-2 to TRBJ2-1; D remains ambiguous. Germline V gene sequence: CDR1 SGHAT, CDR2 FQNNGV. This CDR3 is 14 amino acids long.

This clonotype was seen a single time. The chain combines TRBV6-2 or TRBV6-3 with TRBJ2-3, with 7 bases that match TRBD2. There are 14 residues in the CDR3. The V segment lost 6 bases and the J segment 2 bases; nucleotides outside the gene matches: 5. CDR1 MNHEY and CDR2 SVGEGT come from the germline V gene. The CDR3 loop reads CASRLAVATDTQYF. CDR3 bases: TGTGCCAGCAGGCTAGCGGTTGCCACAGATACGCAGTATTTT.

This clonotype was recorded at least ten times. The gene calls are TRBV12-3 or TRBV12-4 and TRBJ1-5; 7 bases fit TRBD1. The length of the CDR3 is 14 residues. Trimming took 5 bases from V and 6 from J; bases not matched to a gene: 7. This chain's CDR3 is CASSPDRVRQPQHF. Here the CDR3 DNA reads TGTGCCAGCAGTCCAGACAGGGTTCGTCAGCCCCAGCATTTT.

This clonotype occurred many times. This rearrangement joins TRBV2 to TRBJ1-2, with 9 bases matching TRBD1. This CDR3 is built from 14 residues. Per germline, CDR1 SNHLY and CDR2 FYNNEI. Trimming at V came to 6 bases and at J to 7 bases, leaving 9 bases not matched to a gene. The CDR3 is CASRLEQGAPGYTF. The CDR3 DNA is TGTGCCAGCAGGTTGGAACAGGGGGCCCCTGGCTACACCTTC.

This clonotype was seen ten or more times. The V and J genes are TRBV28 and TRBJ2-3, with 7 bases aligning to TRBD2. Germline trimming cut 7 bases from V and 5 bases from J; bases unmatched to any gene: 9. This CDR3 comprises 14 residues. Per germline, CDR1 MDHEN and CDR2 SYDVKM. DNA of the CDR3: TGTGCCAGCAAGGAGGGAGGGCCGATAGATACGCAGTATTTT. It yields the protein CASKEGGPIDTQYF.

This chain uses TRBV28 with TRBJ2-7; maybe TRBD1 (6 bases). Germline V gene lookup returns CDR1 MDHEN and CDR2 SYDVKM. V lost 6 bases, J lost 0 bases, and 12 bases lay in between. CDR3 length equals 14 residues. This CDR3 reads CASSRTDRSYEQYF. The CDR3 region has the DNA TGTGCCAGCAGCCGGACAGACCGCTCCTACGAGCAGTACTTC.

This clonotype showed up many times. The chain carries TRBV10-3 and TRBJ1-1; 10 bases match TRBD1. The V gene end was trimmed by 5 bases and the J gene end by 4 bases; junction bases not matched to a gene: 13. There are 17 residues in the CDR3. Germline-derived CDR1 and CDR2 are ENHRY and SYGVKD. The CDR3 loop is CAISPPPQGQGITEAFF. The CDR3 coding sequence is TGTGCCATCAGTCCCCCTCCTCAGGGACAGGGGATCACTGAAGCTTTCTTT.

A word on this clonotype: This may be a read error: a much more frequent sequence differs by one nucleotide. The V call is TRBV18, the J call TRBJ2-1; D is undetermined. Germline V gene lookup returns CDR1 KGHSH and CDR2 LQKENI. The CDR3 extends over 11 amino acids. The CDR3 DNA follows: TGTGCCAGCTCCTCTACGAATGAGGAGTTCTTC. Its translation: CASSSTNEEFF.

This clonotype was detected ten times or more. The chain employs TRBV6-6 and TRBJ1-6, with D uncertain. The CDR3 sequence is 17 residues long. Germline V gives CDR1 MNHNY, CDR2 SVGAGI (reference sequence). V was cut by 0 bases and J by 0 bases, with 9 bases left in between. The CDR3 bases are TGTGCCAGCAGTTACTCGTGGGAAAGCTCCTATAATTCACCCCTCCACTTT. Translated: CASSYSWESSYNSPLHF.